Following are 12 T cell receptor beta chains from one sample sequenced in a study of cytomegalovirus exposure and HLA in healthy donors. 13 Jbeta primers and 60 Vbeta primers were used for the PCR. Some clones are missing from TCRdb's copy, which holds only in-frame ones; the method was immunoSEQ multiplex PCR. The profile shows about 190,000 clones, 65% to 75% of them singletons. The sequenced material came from PBMCs. These receptors originate from a young man in good health and CMV-seropositive.

This rearrangement joins TRBV7-9 to TRBJ2-3; perhaps TRBD2 as D (5 bases). The CDR3 has 13 amino acids. Germline V gives CDR1 SEHNR, CDR2 FQNEAQ (reference sequence). V was cut by 4 bases and J by 8 bases, with 13 bases left in between. The CDR3 region is CASSSNVSGTQYF. For the CDR3, the DNA is TGTGCCAGCAGCTCCAATGTGAGCGGTACGCAGTATTTT.

The chain combines TRBV15 with TRBJ1-1; D not resolved. CDR3 size: 13 residues. The ends were cut back, 3 bases at V and 3 bases at J, with 8 bases in the middle. Looked up from germline, CDR1 is LNHNV and CDR2 is YYDKDF (reference sequence). CDR3 sequence (DNA): TGTGCCACCAGCAGGGGCACGGACACTGAAGCTTTCTTT. Protein: CATSRGTDTEAFF.

This clone was detected only once. The chain couples TRBV7-9 to TRBJ2-5; 12 positions match TRBD1. Per germline, CDR1 SEHNR and CDR2 FQNEAQ (reference sequence). CDR3 size: 15 residues. V was clipped by 5 bases and J by 4 bases; unmatched bases: 5. For the CDR3, the DNA is TGTGCCAGCAGCCACCGGGACAGGGGGCCAGAGACCCAGTACTTC. It codes for CASSHRDRGPETQYF. The full variable domain, rest sourced from reference TRBV7-9 and TRBJ2-5, is DTGVSQNPRHKITKRGQNVTFRCDPISEHNRLYWYRQTLGQGPEFLTYFQNEAQLEKSRLLSDRFSAERPKGSFSTLEIQRTEQGDSAMYLCASSHRDRGPETQYFGPGTRLLVL.

The rearrangement uses TRBV10-2 and TRBJ1-3, with TRBD1 matching 7 bases. Germline V gene lookup returns CDR1 WSHSY and CDR2 SAAADI. This CDR3 has 15 amino acids. V dropped 5 bases and J dropped 0; count of bases not matched to a gene: 4. CDR3 in DNA: TGCGCCAGCAGTCGGGACAGACGCTCTGGAAACACCATATATTTT. Protein: CASSRDRRSGNTIYF.

This chain connects TRBV28 to TRBJ1-1, with D perhaps TRBD1 (6 bases). Germline CDR1 MDHEN, CDR2 SYDVKM. This CDR3 comprises 16 residues. Trimming cost V 6 bases and J 1 base, with 18 bases left between them. CDR3 nucleotide sequence: TGTGCCAGCAGCCCTTCTTGGGGGGGCAGGAACACTGAAGCTTTCTTT. Translating it yields CASSPSWGGRNTEAFF.

This chain uses TRBV7-9 with TRBJ2-1; no firm D call. V lost 3 bases to trimming and J lost 0 bases, with 3 bases between them. Germline V lookup: CDR1 SEHNR, CDR2 FQNEAQ (reference sequence). The length of the CDR3 is 13 residues. DNA for the CDR3: TGTGCCAGCAGCTTTAACTCCTACAATGAGCAGTTCTTC. Translation: CASSFNSYNEQFF.

The J gene is TRBJ2-5, the V gene TRBV18; D ambiguous. Trimming left V 4 bases short and J 3 bases short, with 9 bases between. This CDR3 has 13 amino acids. Per germline, CDR1 KGHSH and CDR2 LQKENI. In nucleotides, the CDR3 is TGTGCCAGCTCACAGTCAGTGAAAGAGACCCAGTACTTC. Translating it yields CASSQSVKETQYF.

The J gene is TRBJ2-7, the V gene TRBV7-2; the match to TRBD2 covers 11 bases. Trimming at V came to 3 bases and at J to 3 bases, leaving 7 bases not matched to a gene. This CDR3 has 16 amino acids. Germline CDR1 reads SGHTA; CDR2 reads FQGNSA. CDR3 in amino acids: CASSFTLGTSGYEQYF. The CDR3 DNA follows: TGTGCCAGCAGCTTTACCCTAGGGACTAGCGGCTACGAGCAGTACTTC.

The chain carries TRBV7-2 and TRBJ1-2; D is perhaps TRBD1 (6 bases). This CDR3 has 11 residues. Trimming removed 11 bases from V and 7 bases from J, with 14 bases in between. Per germline, CDR1 SGHTA and CDR2 FQGNSA. The CDR3 nucleotides are TGTGCCGGAGGGGGGGGGCTTGGCTACACCTTC. Protein sequence: CAGGGGLGYTF.

The rearrangement uses TRBV18 and TRBJ1-2; perhaps TRBD1 as D (5 bases). The CDR3 has 15 residues. The ends were cut back, 2 bases at V and 0 bases at J, with 10 bases in the middle. Germline V CDR1 and CDR2: KGHSH, LQKENI. This CDR3 reads CASSPNRLANYGYTF. CDR3 coding DNA: TGTGCCAGCTCACCAAACAGGCTAGCTAACTATGGCTACACCTTC.

This clone was observed a few times. Here the CDR3 reads CASSVRAGLAGELFF. The CDR3, as DNA: TGTGCCAGCAGCGTTAGAGCGGGGTTGGCCGGGGAGCTGTTTTTT. V and J are TRBV9 and TRBJ2-2; 7 positions agree with TRBD2. This CDR3 is built from 15 residues. CDR1 is SGDLS and CDR2 is YYNGEE in the germline V gene. The junction had 7 bases not matched to a gene; V was cut back by 2 bases and J by 6 bases.

The CDR3 nucleotides read TGTGCCAGCAGCTTAAGCTCTAGCGGGAGAGGGACCGGGGAGCTGTTTTTT. Its protein product is CASSLSSSGRGTGELFF. V gene TRBV7-3 combines with J gene TRBJ2-2; 10 bases align to TRBD2. V was clipped by 1 base and J by 5 bases; unmatched bases: 7. Germline assignment: CDR1 SGHTA and CDR2 FQGTGA. The CDR3 contains 17 residues.